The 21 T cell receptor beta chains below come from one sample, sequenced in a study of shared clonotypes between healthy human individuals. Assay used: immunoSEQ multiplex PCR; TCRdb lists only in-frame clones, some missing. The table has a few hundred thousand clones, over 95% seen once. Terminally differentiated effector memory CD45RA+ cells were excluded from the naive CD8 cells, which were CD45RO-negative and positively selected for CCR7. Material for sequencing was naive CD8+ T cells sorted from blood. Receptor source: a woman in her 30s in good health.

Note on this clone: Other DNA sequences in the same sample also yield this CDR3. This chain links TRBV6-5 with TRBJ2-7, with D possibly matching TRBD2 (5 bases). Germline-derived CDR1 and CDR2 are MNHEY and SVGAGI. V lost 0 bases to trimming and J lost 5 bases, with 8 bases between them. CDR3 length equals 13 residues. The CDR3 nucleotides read TGTGCCAGCAGTTACTCCCGAGGGAACGAGCAGTACTTC. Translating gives CASSYSRGNEQYF.

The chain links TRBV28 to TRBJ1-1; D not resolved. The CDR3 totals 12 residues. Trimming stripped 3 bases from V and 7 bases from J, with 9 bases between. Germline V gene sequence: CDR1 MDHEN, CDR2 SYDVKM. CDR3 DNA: TGTGCCAGCAGTTTTTCGCACCTTGAAGCTTTCTTT. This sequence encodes CASSFSHLEAFF. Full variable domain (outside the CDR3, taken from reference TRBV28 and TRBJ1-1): DVKVTQSSRYLVKRTGEKVFLECVQDMDHENMFWYRQDPGLGLRLIYFSYDVKMKEKGDIPEGYSVSREKKERFSLILESASTNQTSMYLCASSFSHLEAFFGQGTRLTVV.

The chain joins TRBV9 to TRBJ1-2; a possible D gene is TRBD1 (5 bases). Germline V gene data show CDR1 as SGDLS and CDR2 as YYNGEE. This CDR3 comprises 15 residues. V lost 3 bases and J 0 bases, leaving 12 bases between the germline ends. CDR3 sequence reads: CASSGAGLSNYGYTF. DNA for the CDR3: TGTGCCAGCAGCGGCGCGGGACTGTCTAACTATGGCTACACCTTC. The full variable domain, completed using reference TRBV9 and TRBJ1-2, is DSGVTQTPKHLITATGQRVTLRCSPRSGDLSVYWYQQSLDQGLQFLIQYYNGEERAKGNILERFSAQQFPDLHSELNLSSLELGDSALYFCASSGAGLSNYGYTFGSGTRLTVV.

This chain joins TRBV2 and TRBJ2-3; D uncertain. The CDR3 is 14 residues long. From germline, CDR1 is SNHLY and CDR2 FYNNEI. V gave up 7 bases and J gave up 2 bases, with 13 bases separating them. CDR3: CASTETLATDTQYF. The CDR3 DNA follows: TGTGCCAGCACAGAAACATTGGCCACAGATACGCAGTATTTT. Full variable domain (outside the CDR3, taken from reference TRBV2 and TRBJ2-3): EPEVTQTPSHQVTQMGQEVILRCVPISNHLYFYWYRQILGQKVEFLVSFYNNEISEKSEIFDDQFSVERPDGSNFTLKIRSTKLEDSAMYFCASTETLATDTQYFGPGTRLTVL.

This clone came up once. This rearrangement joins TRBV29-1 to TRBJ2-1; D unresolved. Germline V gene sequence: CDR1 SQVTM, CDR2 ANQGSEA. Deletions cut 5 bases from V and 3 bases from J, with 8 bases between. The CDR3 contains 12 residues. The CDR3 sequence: CSVFNSYNEQFF. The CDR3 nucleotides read TGCAGCGTTTTTAACAGCTACAATGAGCAGTTCTTC.

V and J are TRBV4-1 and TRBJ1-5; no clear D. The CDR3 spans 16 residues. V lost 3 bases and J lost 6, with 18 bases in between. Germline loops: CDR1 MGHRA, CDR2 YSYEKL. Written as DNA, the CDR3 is TGCGCCAGCAGCCAGTCCACAGCCGGATGGGTTCAGCCCCAGCATTTT. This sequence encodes CASSQSTAGWVQPQHF.

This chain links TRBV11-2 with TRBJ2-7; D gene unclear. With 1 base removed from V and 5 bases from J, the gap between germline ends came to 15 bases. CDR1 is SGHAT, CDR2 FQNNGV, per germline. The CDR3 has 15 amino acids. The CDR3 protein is CASSLGKPQFHEQYF. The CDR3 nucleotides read TGTGCCAGCAGCTTAGGTAAACCCCAGTTCCACGAGCAGTACTTC.

The DNA for the CDR3 is TGTGCCAGCAGCTTTGGGAGGCCCTATGGCTACACCTTC. This sequence encodes CASSFGRPYGYTF. This rearrangement joins TRBV5-6 to TRBJ1-2; D unclear. Trimming cost V 2 bases and J 4 bases, with 9 bases left between them. Germline CDR1 is SGHDT and CDR2 is YYEEEE. This CDR3 has 13 residues.

This chain's CDR3 is CASSTSGASTDTQYF. The CDR3 DNA reads as TGTGCCAGCAGCACTAGCGGGGCGTCCACAGATACGCAGTATTTT. The V gene is TRBV7-3, the J gene TRBJ2-3; 10 bases align to TRBD2. J was trimmed by 2 bases and V by 5 bases; bases with no gene match: 4. CDR1 and CDR2 from the germline V gene are SGHTA and FQGTGA. The CDR3 has 15 amino acids.

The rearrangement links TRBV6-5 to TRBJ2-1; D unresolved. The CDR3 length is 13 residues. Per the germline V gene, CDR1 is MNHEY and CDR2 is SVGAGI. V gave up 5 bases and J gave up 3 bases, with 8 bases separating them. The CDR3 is CASSSPFYNEQFF. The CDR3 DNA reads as TGTGCCAGCAGTAGCCCATTCTACAATGAGCAGTTCTTC.

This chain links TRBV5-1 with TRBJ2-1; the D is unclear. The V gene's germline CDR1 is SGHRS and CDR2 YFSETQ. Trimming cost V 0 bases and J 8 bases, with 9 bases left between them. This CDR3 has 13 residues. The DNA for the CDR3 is TGCGCCAGCAGCTTGGGCGGACCCGATGAGCAGTTCTTC. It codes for CASSLGGPDEQFF.

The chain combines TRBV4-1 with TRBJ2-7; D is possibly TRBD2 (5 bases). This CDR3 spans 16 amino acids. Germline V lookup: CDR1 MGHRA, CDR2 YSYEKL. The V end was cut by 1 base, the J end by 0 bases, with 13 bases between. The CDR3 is CASSQVANTNSYEQYF. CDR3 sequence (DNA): TGCGCCAGCAGCCAAGTAGCGAACACTAACTCCTACGAGCAGTACTTC.

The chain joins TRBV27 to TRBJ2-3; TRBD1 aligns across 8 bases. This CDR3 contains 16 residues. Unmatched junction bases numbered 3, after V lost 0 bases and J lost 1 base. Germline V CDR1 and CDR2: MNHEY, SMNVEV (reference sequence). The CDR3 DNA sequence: TGTGCCAGCAGTTTATCTCCGGGACAGGGCACAGATACGCAGTATTTT. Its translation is CASSLSPGQGTDTQYF.

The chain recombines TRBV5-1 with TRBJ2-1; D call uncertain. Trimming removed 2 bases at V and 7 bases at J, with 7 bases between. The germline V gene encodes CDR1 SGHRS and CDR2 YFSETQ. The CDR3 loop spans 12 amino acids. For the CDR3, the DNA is TGCGCCAGCAGCTTTTTTACTAATGAGCAGTTCTTC. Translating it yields CASSFFTNEQFF.

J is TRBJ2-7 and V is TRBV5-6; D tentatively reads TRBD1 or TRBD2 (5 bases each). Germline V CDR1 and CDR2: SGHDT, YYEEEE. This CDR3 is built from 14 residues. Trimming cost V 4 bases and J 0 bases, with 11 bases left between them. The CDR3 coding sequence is TGTGCCAGCAGCCGGGGCCGCAGCTCCTACGAGCAGTACTTC. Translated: CASSRGRSSYEQYF.

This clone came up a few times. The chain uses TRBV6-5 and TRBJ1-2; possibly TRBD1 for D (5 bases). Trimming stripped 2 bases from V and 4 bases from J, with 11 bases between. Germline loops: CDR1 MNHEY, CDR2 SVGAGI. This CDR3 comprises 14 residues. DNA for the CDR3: TGTGCCAGCAGTTACGGGGCAGTGTCCTATGGCTACACCTTC. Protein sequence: CASSYGAVSYGYTF.

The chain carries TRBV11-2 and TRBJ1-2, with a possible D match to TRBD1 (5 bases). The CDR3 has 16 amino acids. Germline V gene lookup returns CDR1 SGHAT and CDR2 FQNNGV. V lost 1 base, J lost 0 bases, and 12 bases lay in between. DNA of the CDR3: TGTGCCAGCAGCTTAGTGGGGACCGAGACTAACTATGGCTACACCTTC. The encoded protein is CASSLVGTETNYGYTF.

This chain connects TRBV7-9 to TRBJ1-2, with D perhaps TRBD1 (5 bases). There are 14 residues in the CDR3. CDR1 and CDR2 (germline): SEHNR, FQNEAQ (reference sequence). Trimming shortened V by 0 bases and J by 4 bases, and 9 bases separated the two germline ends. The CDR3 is CASSLAGTVYGYTF. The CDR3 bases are TGTGCCAGCAGCTTAGCCGGGACGGTCTATGGCTACACCTTC. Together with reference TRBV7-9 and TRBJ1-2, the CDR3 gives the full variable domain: DTGVSQNPRHKITKRGQNVTFRCDPISEHNRLYWYRQTLGQGPEFLTYFQNEAQLEKSRLLSDRFSAERPKGSFSTLEIQRTEQGDSAMYLCASSLAGTVYGYTFGSGTRLTVV.

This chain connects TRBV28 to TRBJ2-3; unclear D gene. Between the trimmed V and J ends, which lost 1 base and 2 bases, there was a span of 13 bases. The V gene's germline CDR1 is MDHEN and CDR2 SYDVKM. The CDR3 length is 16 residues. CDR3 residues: CASSLYSPLLTDTQYF. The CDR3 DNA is TGTGCCAGCAGTTTATACAGTCCGCTCCTCACAGATACGCAGTATTTT.

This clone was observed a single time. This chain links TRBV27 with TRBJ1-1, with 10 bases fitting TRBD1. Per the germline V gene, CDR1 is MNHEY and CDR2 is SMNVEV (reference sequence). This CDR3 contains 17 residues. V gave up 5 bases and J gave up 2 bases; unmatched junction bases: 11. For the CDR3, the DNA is TGTGCCAGCAGTCAACAACCGGGACAGGGGATCAACACTGAAGCTTTCTTT. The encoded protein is CASSQQPGQGINTEAFF.

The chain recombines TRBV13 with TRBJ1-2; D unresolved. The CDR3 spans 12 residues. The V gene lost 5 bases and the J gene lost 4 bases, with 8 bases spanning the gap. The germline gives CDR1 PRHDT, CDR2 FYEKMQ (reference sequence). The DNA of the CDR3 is TGTGCCAGCAGCGCACTCGGCTATGGCTACACCTTC. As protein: CASSALGYGYTF.